Sequencing of this TCR beta chain was carried out in a study of blood T cell repertoires in COVID-19. The CDR3 spans 13 residues. TCRdb's table, derived via immunoSEQ multiplex PCR, lists solely in-frame clones and lacks some. The repertoire holds about 200,000 clones, approximately 90% seen once, with roughly 10% in the top ten. The receptor comes from a woman between 45 and 60 years old with COVID-19, enrolled during active disease. V is TRBV21-1 and J is TRBJ2-7; whether TRBD2, the table's D call, matches the DNA was not checked. TRBV21-1 is a pseudogene segment. Source material: peripheral blood. The CDR3, as DNA: TGTGCCAGCAGCCCCAAGACTAGCTGCGAGCAGTACGTC. This gives the protein CASSPKTSCEQYV.